Following are 22 T cell receptor beta chains from one sample sequenced in a study of PD-1 blockade in classical Hodgkin lymphoma (TCRdb year 2020). Libraries came from the immunoSEQ multiplex PCR assay. TCRdb took this table from immuneACCESS and kept in-frame rearrangements with V and J called. Such tables lack part of the clones; where checked against another copy, unresolved V genes explain under half of the gap, and the rest is unexplained. For this sample the table gives about 93,000 clones, of which about four fifths were detected only once. The ten largest clones capture about 16% of the sample. In the paper's terms, the time point label means: cycle 2 day 1 (C2D1) of nivolumab. Every trial patient had relapsed following autologous stem cell transplantation, and prior brentuximab vedotin exposure was what differed among cohorts A, B and C. The specimen was peripheral blood mononuclear cells (PBMCs), collected before the second cycle of nivolumab. The source is a human donor with classical Hodgkin lymphoma.

V and J are TRBV5-5 and TRBJ2-3; 11 bases map to TRBD1. The V and J ends lost 4 bases and 3 bases, in that order; junction bases with no gene match: 4. The CDR3 totals 15 residues. The germline V gene has CDR1 SGHKS and CDR2 YYEKEE (reference sequence). As DNA, the CDR3 is TGTGCCAGCAGCGGCCGGGACAGGGGGACAGATACGCAGTATTTT. This gives the protein CASSGRDRGTDTQYF.

V is TRBV6-5 and J is TRBJ1-2, with 7 bases that match TRBD1. With 1 base clipped from V and 8 bases from J, the junction kept 7 bases outside the gene matches. The CDR3 loop spans 14 amino acids. Germline CDR1 and CDR2: MNHEY and SVGAGI. CDR3 coding DNA: TGTGCCAGCAGTTACTTTGACAGGGCACGAGGCTACACCTTC. This translates into CASSYFDRARGYTF.

The chain recombines TRBV6-5 with TRBJ1-1, with TRBD1 as a possible D gene (5 bases). Germline-derived CDR1 and CDR2 are MNHEY and SVGAGI. The CDR3 is 11 amino acids. Trimming cost V 6 bases and J 6 bases, with 8 bases left between them. This CDR3 reads CASRGPAEAFF. The DNA of the CDR3 is TGTGCCAGCAGGGGGCCGGCTGAAGCTTTCTTT.

The V and J genes are TRBV5-1 and TRBJ2-6; no definite D call. CDR3 length: 14 residues. Germline CDR1 SGHRS, CDR2 YFSETQ. V was cut by 6 bases and J by 0 bases, with 7 bases left in between. This chain's CDR3 is CASNQASGANVLTF. DNA of the CDR3: TGCGCCAGCAACCAGGCCTCTGGGGCCAACGTCCTGACTTTC.

V usage is TRBV30 and J usage is TRBJ2-7; D unclear. The V gene lost 0 bases and the J gene lost 0 bases, with 15 bases spanning the gap. CDR1 and CDR2 from the germline V gene are GTSNPN and SVGIG (reference sequence). The CDR3 totals 16 residues. CDR3 nucleotides: TGTGCCTGGAGTGTTAAGGGCATACTCAGCTCCTACGAGCAGTACTTC. This encodes CAWSVKGILSSYEQYF.

V gene TRBV10-3 combines with J gene TRBJ1-2, with 8 bases matching TRBD1. After removal of 10 bases from V and 6 bases from J, the junction contained 4 bases not matched to a gene. Germline values: CDR1 ENHRY, CDR2 SYGVKD. The CDR3 is 11 amino acids. This chain's CDR3 is CANRQGNGYTF. CDR3 nucleotides: TGTGCCAACCGACAGGGGAATGGCTACACCTTC.

In its sample, this clone is medium-sized (0.01 to 0.1%). This chain uses TRBV5-4 with TRBJ2-7; D unclear. Trimming left V 1 base short and J 0 bases short, with 2 bases between. Germline values: CDR1 SGHNT, CDR2 YYREEE (reference sequence). The CDR3 runs to 12 residues. CDR3 residues: CASSLHSYEQYF. For the CDR3, the DNA is TGTGCCAGCAGCTTGCACTCCTACGAGCAGTACTTC.

The chain is built from TRBV10-3 and TRBJ1-3, with D maybe TRBD1 (6 bases). The germline gives CDR1 ENHRY, CDR2 SYGVKD. The CDR3 has 14 residues. V shed 6 bases and J shed 0 bases, with 9 bases lying between them. DNA for the CDR3: TGTGCCATCAGGGACAGCAACTCTGGAAACACCATATATTTT. It codes for CAIRDSNSGNTIYF.

The chain links TRBV7-2 to TRBJ2-7; maybe TRBD1 (7 bases). The CDR3 covers 19 residues. V lost 2 bases and J lost 1, with 24 bases in between. Germline CDR1 and CDR2: SGHTA and FQGNSA. DNA of the CDR3: TGTGCCAGCAGCTTATACTTGCGGGGCCGTGGGACAGTTTCCTACGAGCAGTACTTC. This gives the protein CASSLYLRGRGTVSYEQYF.

The rearrangement joins TRBV5-1 to TRBJ2-7; 9 nucleotides match TRBD1. CDR1 and CDR2 (germline): SGHRS, YFSETQ. The V gene end was trimmed by 6 bases and the J gene end by 4 bases; junction bases not matched to a gene: 11. The CDR3 spans 15 residues. This CDR3 reads CASTPTPGQGYEQYF. DNA of the CDR3: TGCGCCAGCACCCCAACACCGGGACAGGGATACGAGCAGTACTTC.

The V and J genes are TRBV2 and TRBJ2-1; 16 positions match TRBD2. CDR1 SNHLY and CDR2 FYNNEI come from the germline V gene. V shed 6 bases, J shed 8 bases, and the junction held 7 bases outside the gene matches. The CDR3 has 16 amino acids. DNA of the CDR3: TGTGCCAGCAGACCGGGACTAGCGGGAGGGATCGATGAGCAGTTCTTC. Its protein is CASRPGLAGGIDEQFF. The full variable domain, rest sourced from reference TRBV2 and TRBJ2-1, is EPEVTQTPSHQVTQMGQEVILRCVPISNHLYFYWYRQILGQKVEFLVSFYNNEISEKSEIFDDQFSVERPDGSNFTLKIRSTKLEDSAMYFCASRPGLAGGIDEQFFGPGTRLTVL.

The chain carries TRBV5-1 and TRBJ2-5; unclear D gene. Germline CDR1 is SGHRS and CDR2 is YFSETQ. V lost 4 bases to trimming and J lost 4 bases, with 11 bases between them. CDR3 size: 13 residues. Here the CDR3 DNA reads TGCGCCAGCAGCGACTTTATTGGAGAGACCCAGTACTTC. This encodes CASSDFIGETQYF.

The chain combines TRBV20-1 with TRBJ2-1; D remains ambiguous. Germline values: CDR1 DFQATT, CDR2 SNEGSKA (reference sequence). CDR3 length: 11 residues. Trimming stripped 6 bases from V and 8 bases from J, with 11 bases between. The CDR3 loop is CSAPLWDEQFF. DNA for the CDR3: TGCAGTGCCCCTTTATGGGATGAGCAGTTCTTC.

The chain is built from TRBV6-1 and TRBJ2-1, with TRBD1 matching 8 bases. Germline trimming cut 6 bases from V and 10 bases from J; bases unmatched to any gene: 8. The germline CDR1 and CDR2 sequences are MNHNS and SASEGT. This CDR3 has 13 residues. In DNA, the CDR3 is TGTGCCAGCAGCACCAGGACAGGGTCGGAGCAGTTCTTC. This codes for CASSTRTGSEQFF.

The gene calls are TRBV6-1 and TRBJ2-7, with D uncertain. The CDR3 totals 13 residues. Germline V gene data show CDR1 as MNHNS and CDR2 as SASEGT. V was trimmed by 10 bases and J by 2 bases, leaving 15 bases between them. CDR3 residues: CATLDLYPYEQYF. The CDR3 nucleotides are TGTGCCACCTTAGACTTATACCCCTACGAGCAGTACTTC.

J is TRBJ2-5 and V is TRBV10-3; 13 nucleotides agree with TRBD2. CDR3 length: 16 amino acids. The V gene end was trimmed by 3 bases and the J gene end by 4 bases; junction bases not matched to a gene: 5. Per the germline V gene, CDR1 is ENHRY and CDR2 is SYGVKD. The chain's CDR3 is CAISDWTSGSPETQYF. The DNA for the CDR3 is TGTGCCATCAGTGACTGGACTAGCGGGAGCCCAGAGACCCAGTACTTC.

The genes are TRBV5-1 and TRBJ2-1; 7 positions agree with TRBD2. V lost 4 bases to trimming and J lost 1 base; unmatched junction nucleotides: 5. Germline V gene lookup returns CDR1 SGHRS and CDR2 YFSETQ. There are 15 residues in the CDR3. The CDR3 nucleotides are TGCGCCAGCAGCCCCCTAGCGGCTTCCTACAATGAGCAGTTCTTC. As protein: CASSPLAASYNEQFF.

The chain has TRBV19 and TRBJ1-5, with a possible D match to TRBD1 (5 bases). Trimming cost V 3 bases and J 0 bases, with 12 bases left between them. CDR3 length equals 16 residues. Germline V gene data show CDR1 as LNHDA and CDR2 as SQIVND (reference sequence). Here the CDR3 reads CASSMGLRYSNQPQHF. The CDR3 DNA is TGTGCCAGTAGTATGGGGCTGAGGTATAGCAATCAGCCCCAGCATTTT.

The chain carries TRBV5-5 and TRBJ1-2, with D unclear. The CDR3 is 14 residues long. Germline loops: CDR1 SGHKS, CDR2 YYEKEE (reference sequence). V gave up 0 bases and J gave up 8 bases, with 14 bases separating them. CDR3 region: CASSLAPGGGGYTF. CDR3 nucleotides: TGTGCCAGCAGCTTGGCCCCCGGCGGCGGGGGCTACACCTTC.

In regard to this clone: Other DNA sequences in this specimen translate into the identical CDR3. This sequence joins TRBV5-1 and TRBJ2-2; tentatively, D is TRBD1 or TRBD2 (5 bases each). The ends were cut back, 4 bases at V and 0 bases at J, with 10 bases in the middle. CDR3 length equals 15 residues. Looked up from germline, CDR1 is SGHRS and CDR2 is YFSETQ. The CDR3 DNA reads as TGCGCCAGCAGCCTCCAGGGAGCGAACACCGGGGAGCTGTTTTTT. The encoded protein is CASSLQGANTGELFF.

The gene calls are TRBV6-6 and TRBJ2-7; D is possibly TRBD2 (5 bases). The CDR3 loop spans 14 amino acids. The germline V gene has CDR1 MNHNY and CDR2 SVGAGI (reference sequence). V was pared by 7 bases and J by 1 base, with 14 bases between. The CDR3 sequence: CASTPWRGSYEQYF. CDR3 coding DNA: TGTGCCAGCACCCCATGGAGAGGGTCCTACGAGCAGTACTTC.

In nucleotides, the CDR3 is TGTGCCAGCAGTCCTAGCGGGAGGGCAGCCGGGGAGCTGTTTTTT. It encodes CASSPSGRAAGELFF. This chain joins TRBV6-5 and TRBJ2-2; TRBD2 aligns across 12 bases. V lost 5 bases, J lost 6 bases, and 4 bases stayed unmatched. The CDR3 runs 15 residues. Germline V gene lookup returns CDR1 MNHEY and CDR2 SVGAGI.